Reported below is one T cell receptor beta chain. The source of the sample is a study of T cell changes during pregnancy in multiple sclerosis. The CDR3 is made up of 14 amino acids. The V and J ends lost 2 bases and 3 bases respectively, with 11 bases between them. CDR1 is MNHEY, CDR2 SVGAGI, per germline. Method: immunoSEQ multiplex PCR; TCRdb's copy keeps in-frame clones and lacks some. This sample has approximately 100,000 clones; approximately 90% occur once, and the top ten carry about 3.5%. The starting material was peripheral blood, obtained after pregnancy. The clonotype was recovered from a female donor with multiple sclerosis, enrolled in a pregnancy study. The chain joins TRBV6-5 to TRBJ2-7; the D gene is possibly TRBD2 (5 bases). CDR3 loop: CASSYLPDYYEQYF. The CDR3 DNA follows: TGTGCCAGCAGTTACCTTCCCGACTACTACGAGCAGTACTTC.